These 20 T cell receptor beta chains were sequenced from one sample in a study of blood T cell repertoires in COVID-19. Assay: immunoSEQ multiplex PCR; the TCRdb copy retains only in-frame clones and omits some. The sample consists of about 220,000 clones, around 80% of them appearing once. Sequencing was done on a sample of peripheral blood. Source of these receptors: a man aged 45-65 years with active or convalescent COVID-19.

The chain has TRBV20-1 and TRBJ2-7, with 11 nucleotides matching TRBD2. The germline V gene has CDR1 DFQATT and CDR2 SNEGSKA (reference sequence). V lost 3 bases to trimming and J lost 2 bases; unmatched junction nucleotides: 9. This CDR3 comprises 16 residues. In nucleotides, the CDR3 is TGCAGTGCTAGTGTTTGGGCTAGCGGGGGGACCTACGAGCAGTACTTC. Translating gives CSASVWASGGTYEQYF.

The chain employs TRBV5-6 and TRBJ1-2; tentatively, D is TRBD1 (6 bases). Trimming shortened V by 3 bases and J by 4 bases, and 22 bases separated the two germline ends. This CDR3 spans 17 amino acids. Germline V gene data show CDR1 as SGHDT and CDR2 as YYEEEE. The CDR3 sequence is CASSYNRAQGWVYGYTF. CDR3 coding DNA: TGTGCCAGCAGCTACAACAGGGCGCAAGGCTGGGTCTATGGCTACACCTTC.

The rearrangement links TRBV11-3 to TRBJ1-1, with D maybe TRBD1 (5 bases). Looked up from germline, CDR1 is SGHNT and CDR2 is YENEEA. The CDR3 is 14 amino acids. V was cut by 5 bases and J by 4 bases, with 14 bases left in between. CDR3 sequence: CASSQTSGGTEAFF. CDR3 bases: TGTGCCAGCAGCCAAACCTCGGGGGGCACTGAAGCTTTCTTT.

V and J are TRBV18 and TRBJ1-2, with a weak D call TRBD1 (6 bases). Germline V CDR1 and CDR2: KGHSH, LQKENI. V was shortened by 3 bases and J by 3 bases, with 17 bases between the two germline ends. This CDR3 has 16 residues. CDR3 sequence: CASSPVRGGLDYGYTF. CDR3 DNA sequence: TGTGCCAGCTCACCGGTCAGGGGTGGACTGGACTATGGCTACACCTTC.

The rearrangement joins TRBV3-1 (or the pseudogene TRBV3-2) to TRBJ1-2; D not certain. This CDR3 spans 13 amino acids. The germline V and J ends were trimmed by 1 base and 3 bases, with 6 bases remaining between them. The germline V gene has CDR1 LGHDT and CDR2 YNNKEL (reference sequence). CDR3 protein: CASSQAFDYGYTF. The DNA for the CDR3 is TGTGCCAGCAGCCAAGCGTTCGACTATGGCTACACCTTC.

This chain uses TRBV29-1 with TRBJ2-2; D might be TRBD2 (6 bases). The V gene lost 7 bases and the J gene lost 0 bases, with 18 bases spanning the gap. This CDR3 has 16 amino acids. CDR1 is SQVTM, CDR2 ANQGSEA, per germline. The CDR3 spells CSASDGGVANTGELFF. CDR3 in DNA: TGCAGCGCCTCTGATGGCGGGGTCGCGAACACCGGGGAGCTGTTTTTT.

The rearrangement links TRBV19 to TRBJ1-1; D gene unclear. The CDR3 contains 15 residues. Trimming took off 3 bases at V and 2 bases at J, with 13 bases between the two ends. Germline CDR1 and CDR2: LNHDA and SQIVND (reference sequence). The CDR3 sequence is CASSMSPDFNTEAFF. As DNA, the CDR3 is TGTGCCAGTAGTATGTCGCCGGACTTCAACACTGAAGCTTTCTTT.

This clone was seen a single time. CDR3 region: CASSRVSSSSYNEQFF. The CDR3 DNA sequence: TGCGCCAGCAGCCGAGTGAGTTCTAGCTCTTACAATGAGCAGTTCTTC. The chain joins TRBV5-1 to TRBJ2-1, with a tentative D call TRBD2 (5 bases). This CDR3 has 16 amino acids. V dropped 4 bases and J dropped 4 bases, with 18 bases sitting between them. The germline CDR1 and CDR2 sequences are SGHRS and YFSETQ.

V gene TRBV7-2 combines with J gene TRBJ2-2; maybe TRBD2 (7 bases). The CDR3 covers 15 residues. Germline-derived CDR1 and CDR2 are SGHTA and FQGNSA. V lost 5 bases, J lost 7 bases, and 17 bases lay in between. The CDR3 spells CASSRGSGTGGELFF. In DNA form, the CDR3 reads TGTGCCAGCAGCAGGGGGAGCGGGACGGGCGGGGAGCTGTTTTTT.

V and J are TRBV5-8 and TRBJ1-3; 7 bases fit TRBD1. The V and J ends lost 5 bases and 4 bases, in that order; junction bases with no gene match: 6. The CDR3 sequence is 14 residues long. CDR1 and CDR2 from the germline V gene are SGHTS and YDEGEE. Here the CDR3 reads CASRLTGSGNTIYF. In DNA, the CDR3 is TGTGCCAGCAGATTGACAGGGTCGGGAAACACCATATATTTT.

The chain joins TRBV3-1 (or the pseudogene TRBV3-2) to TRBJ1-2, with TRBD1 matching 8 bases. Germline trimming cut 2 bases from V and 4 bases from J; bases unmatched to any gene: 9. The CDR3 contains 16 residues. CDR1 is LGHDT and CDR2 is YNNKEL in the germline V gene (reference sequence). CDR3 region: CASSQCTGQGGYGYTF. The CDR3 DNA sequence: TGTGCCAGCAGCCAATGTACTGGACAGGGCGGCTATGGCTACACCTTC.

For the CDR3, the DNA is TGTGCCAGCAGCCCAGACCCAGGTGGTGAGCAGTTCTTC. It codes for CASSPDPGGEQFF. The V gene is TRBV11-2, the J gene TRBJ2-1, with no clear D. The CDR3 is 13 residues long. V lost 5 bases and J lost 9, with 14 bases in between. CDR1 SGHAT and CDR2 FQNNGV come from the germline V gene.

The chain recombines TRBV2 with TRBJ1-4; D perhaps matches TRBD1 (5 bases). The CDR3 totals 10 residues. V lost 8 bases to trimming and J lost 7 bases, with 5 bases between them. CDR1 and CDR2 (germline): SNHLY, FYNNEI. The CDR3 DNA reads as TGTGCCAGCGGGGCTGAAAAACTGTTTTTT. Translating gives CASGAEKLFF.

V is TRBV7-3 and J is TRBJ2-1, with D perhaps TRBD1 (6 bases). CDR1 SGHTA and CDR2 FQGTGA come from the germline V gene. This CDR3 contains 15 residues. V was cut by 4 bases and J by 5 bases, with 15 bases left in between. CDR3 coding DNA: TGTGCCAGCAGCTCAGGTCGGACAGACCACAATGAGCAGTTCTTC. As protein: CASSSGRTDHNEQFF.

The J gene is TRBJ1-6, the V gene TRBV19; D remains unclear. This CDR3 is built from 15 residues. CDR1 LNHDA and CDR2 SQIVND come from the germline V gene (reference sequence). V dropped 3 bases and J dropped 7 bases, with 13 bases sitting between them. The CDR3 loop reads CASSISHSWNSPLHF. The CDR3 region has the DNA TGTGCCAGTAGTATTTCTCACAGCTGGAATTCACCCCTCCACTTT.

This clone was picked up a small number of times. This CDR3 reads CASMDSQSGLGNQPQHF. CDR3 bases: TGTGCCAGCATGGATTCTCAATCAGGGTTAGGCAATCAGCCCCAGCATTTT. The gene calls are TRBV28 and TRBJ1-5; D might be TRBD1 (5 bases). V was trimmed by 7 bases and J by 2 bases, leaving 21 bases between them. Germline lookup yields CDR1 MDHEN and CDR2 SYDVKM. The CDR3 runs 17 residues.

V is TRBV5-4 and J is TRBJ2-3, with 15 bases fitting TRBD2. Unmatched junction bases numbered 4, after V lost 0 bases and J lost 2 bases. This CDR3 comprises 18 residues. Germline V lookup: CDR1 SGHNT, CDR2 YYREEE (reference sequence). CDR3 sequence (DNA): TGTGCCAGCAGCTTGGGGACTAGCGGGGGGGCCAACACAGATACGCAGTATTTT. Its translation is CASSLGTSGGANTDTQYF.

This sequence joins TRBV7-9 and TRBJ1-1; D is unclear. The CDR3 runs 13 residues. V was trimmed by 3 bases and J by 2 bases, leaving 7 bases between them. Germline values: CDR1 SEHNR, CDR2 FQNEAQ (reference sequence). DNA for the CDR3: TGTGCCAGCAGCTTCTTGGCTAACACTGAAGCTTTCTTT. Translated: CASSFLANTEAFF.

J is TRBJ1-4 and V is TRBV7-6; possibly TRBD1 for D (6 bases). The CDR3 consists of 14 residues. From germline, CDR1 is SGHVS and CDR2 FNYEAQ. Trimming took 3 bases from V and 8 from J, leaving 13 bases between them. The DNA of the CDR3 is TGTGCCAGCAGCTTGGGAGGGGGGAAGGAAAAACTGTTTTTT. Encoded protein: CASSLGGGKEKLFF.

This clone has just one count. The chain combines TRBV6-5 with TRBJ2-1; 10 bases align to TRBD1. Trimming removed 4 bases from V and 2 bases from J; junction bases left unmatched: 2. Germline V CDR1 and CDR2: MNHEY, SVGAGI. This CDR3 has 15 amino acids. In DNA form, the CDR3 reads TGTGCCAGCAGTTCCGGGACAGGGGCCTACAATGAGCAGTTCTTC. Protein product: CASSSGTGAYNEQFF.